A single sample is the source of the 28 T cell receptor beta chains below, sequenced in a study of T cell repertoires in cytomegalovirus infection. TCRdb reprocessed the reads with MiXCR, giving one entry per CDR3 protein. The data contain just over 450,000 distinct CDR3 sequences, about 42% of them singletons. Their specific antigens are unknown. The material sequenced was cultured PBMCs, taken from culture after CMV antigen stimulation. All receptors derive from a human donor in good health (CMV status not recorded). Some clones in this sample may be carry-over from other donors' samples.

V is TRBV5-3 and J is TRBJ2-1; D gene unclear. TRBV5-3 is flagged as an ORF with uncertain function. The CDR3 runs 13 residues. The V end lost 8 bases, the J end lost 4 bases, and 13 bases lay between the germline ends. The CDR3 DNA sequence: TGTGCCAGCGCCAATGTAAATTACAATGAGCAGTTCTTC. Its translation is CASANVNYNEQFF.

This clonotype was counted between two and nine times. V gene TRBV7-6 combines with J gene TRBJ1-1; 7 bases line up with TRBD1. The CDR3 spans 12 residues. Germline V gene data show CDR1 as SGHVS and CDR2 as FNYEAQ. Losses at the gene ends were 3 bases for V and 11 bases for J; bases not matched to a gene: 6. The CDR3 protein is CASSFTDRMAFF. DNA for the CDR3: TGTGCCAGCAGCTTTACGGACAGGATGGCTTTCTTT. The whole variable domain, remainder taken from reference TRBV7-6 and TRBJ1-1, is GAGVSQSPRYKVTKRGQDVALRCDPISGHVSLYWYRQALGQGPEFLTYFNYEAQQDKSGLPNDRFSAERPEGSISTLTIQRTEQRDSAMYRCASSFTDRMAFFGQGTRLTVV.

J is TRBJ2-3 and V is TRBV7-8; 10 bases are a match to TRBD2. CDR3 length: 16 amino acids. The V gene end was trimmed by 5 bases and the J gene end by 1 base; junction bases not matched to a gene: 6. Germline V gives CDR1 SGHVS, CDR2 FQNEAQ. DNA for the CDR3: TGTGCCAGCAGCCCGTTCGGGACTAGCGGCACAGATACGCAGTATTTT. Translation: CASSPFGTSGTDTQYF.

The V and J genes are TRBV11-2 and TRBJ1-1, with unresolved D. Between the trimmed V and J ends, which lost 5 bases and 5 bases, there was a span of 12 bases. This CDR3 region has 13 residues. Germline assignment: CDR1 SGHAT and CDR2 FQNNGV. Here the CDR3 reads CASSQTLGTEAFF. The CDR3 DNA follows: TGTGCCAGCAGCCAAACCCTGGGGACTGAAGCTTTCTTT.

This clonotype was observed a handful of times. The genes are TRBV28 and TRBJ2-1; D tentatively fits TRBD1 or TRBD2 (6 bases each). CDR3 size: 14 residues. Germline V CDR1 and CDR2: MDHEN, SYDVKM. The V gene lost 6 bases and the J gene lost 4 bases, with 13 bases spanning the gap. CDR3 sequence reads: CASRGGGRYNEQFF. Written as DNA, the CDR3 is TGTGCCAGCAGAGGTGGGGGGCGGTACAATGAGCAGTTCTTC.

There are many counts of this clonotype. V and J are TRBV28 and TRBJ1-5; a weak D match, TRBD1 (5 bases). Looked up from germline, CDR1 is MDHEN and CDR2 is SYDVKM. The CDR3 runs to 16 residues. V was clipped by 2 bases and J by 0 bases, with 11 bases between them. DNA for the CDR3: TGTGCCAGCAGTTTAAGACAGCTTTATAGCAATCAGCCCCAGCATTTT. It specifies CASSLRQLYSNQPQHF.

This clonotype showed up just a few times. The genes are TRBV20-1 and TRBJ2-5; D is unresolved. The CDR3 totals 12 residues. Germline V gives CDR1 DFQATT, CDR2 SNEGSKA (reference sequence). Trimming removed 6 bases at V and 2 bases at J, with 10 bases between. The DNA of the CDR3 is TGCAGTGCAGCTCAAAGACAAGAGACCCAGTACTTC. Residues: CSAAQRQETQYF.

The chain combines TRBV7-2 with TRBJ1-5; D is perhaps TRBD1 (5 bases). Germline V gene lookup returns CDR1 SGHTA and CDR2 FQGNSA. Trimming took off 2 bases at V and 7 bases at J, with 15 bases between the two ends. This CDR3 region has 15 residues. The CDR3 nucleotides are TGTGCCAGCAGCTTATACGACAGCTCTACCCAGCCCCAGCATTTT. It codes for CASSLYDSSTQPQHF.

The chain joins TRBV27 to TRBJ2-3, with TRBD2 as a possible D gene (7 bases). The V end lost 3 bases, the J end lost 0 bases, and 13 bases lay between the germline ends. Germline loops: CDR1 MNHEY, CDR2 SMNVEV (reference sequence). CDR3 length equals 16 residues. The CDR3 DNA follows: TGTGCCAGCAGTTTCCTCCGGGGGGCTAGCACAGATACGCAGTATTTT. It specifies CASSFLRGASTDTQYF.

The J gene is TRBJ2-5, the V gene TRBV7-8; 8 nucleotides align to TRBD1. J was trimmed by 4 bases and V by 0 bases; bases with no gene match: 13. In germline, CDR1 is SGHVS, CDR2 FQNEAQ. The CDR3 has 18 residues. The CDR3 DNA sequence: TGTGCCAGCAGCTTAGCTTCTCCAGGACAGGGTAGGGCAGAGACCCAGTACTTC. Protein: CASSLASPGQGRAETQYF. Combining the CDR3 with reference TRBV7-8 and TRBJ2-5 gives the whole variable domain GAGVSQSPRYKVAKRGQDVALRCDPISGHVSLFWYQQALGQGPEFLTYFQNEAQLDKSGLPSDRFFAERPEGSVSTLKIQRTQQEDSAVYLCASSLASPGQGRAETQYFGPGTRLLVL.

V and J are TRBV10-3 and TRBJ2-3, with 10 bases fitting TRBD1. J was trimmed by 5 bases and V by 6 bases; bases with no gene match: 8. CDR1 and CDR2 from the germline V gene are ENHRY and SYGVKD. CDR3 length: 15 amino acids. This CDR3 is CAIRPGTGEGDTQYF. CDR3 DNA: TGTGCCATCAGGCCGGGGACAGGGGAGGGAGATACGCAGTATTTT.

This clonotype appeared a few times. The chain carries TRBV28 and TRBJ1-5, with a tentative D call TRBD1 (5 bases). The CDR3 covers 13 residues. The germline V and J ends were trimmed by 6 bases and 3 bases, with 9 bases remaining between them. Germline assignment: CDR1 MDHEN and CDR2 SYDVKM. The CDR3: CASRGGINQPQHF. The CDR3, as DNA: TGTGCCAGCAGGGGGGGGATCAATCAGCCCCAGCATTTT.

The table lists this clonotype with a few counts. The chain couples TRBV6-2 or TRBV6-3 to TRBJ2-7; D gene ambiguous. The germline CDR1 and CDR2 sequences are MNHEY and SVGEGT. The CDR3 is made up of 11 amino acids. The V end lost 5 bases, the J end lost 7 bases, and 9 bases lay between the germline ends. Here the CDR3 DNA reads TGTGCCAGCAGTGACGTCTTGGAGCAGTACTTC. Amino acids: CASSDVLEQYF.

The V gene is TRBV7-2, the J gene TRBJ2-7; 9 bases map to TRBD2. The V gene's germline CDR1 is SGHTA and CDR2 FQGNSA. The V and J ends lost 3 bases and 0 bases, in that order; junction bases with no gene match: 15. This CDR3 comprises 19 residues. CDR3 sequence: CASSFSSGVFTGSSYEQYF. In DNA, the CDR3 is TGTGCCAGCAGCTTTTCTAGCGGGGTGTTCACCGGGAGCTCCTACGAGCAGTACTTC.

CDR3 residues: CASSLTAGGLYGYTF. The CDR3, as DNA: TGTGCCAGCAGCTTGACAGCAGGGGGCCTCTATGGCTACACCTTC. V and J are TRBV7-2 and TRBJ1-2; 8 bases line up with TRBD1. Looked up from germline, CDR1 is SGHTA and CDR2 is FQGNSA. The CDR3 extends over 15 amino acids. J lost 4 bases, V lost 3 bases, and 7 bases had no gene match.

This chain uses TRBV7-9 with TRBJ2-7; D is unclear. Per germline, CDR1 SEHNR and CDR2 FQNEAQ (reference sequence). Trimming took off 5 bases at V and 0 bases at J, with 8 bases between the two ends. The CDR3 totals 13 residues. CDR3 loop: CASSDPVSYEQYF. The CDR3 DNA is TGTGCCAGCAGCGACCCGGTCTCCTACGAGCAGTACTTC.

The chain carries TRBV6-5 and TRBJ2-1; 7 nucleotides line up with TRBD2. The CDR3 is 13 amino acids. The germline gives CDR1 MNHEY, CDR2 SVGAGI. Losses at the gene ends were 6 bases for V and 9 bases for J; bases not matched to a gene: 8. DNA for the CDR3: TGTGCCAGCAGCAGCGGGACGTTCGGTGAGCAGTTCTTC. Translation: CASSSGTFGEQFF.

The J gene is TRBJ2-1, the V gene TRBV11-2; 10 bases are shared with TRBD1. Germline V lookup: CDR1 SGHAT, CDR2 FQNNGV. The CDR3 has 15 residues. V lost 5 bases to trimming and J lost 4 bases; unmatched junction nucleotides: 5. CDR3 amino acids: CASSQRDRGYNEQFF. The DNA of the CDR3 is TGTGCCAGCAGCCAACGGGACAGGGGTTACAATGAGCAGTTCTTC.

The CDR3 is CASSFRSGYDNYGYTF. The CDR3 nucleotides are TGTGCCAGCAGCTTTCGATCAGGGTACGATAACTATGGCTACACCTTC. The chain couples TRBV7-2 to TRBJ1-2; D possibly corresponds to TRBD1 (5 bases). V lost 3 bases and J lost 1, with 15 bases in between. Germline V CDR1 and CDR2: SGHTA, FQGNSA. The length of the CDR3 is 16 residues.

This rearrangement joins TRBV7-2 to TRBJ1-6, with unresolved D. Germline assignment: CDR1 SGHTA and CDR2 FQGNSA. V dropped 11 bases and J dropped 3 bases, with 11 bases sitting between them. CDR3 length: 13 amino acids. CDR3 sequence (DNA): TGTGCCTCTCGGAGTTACTATAATTCACCCCTCCACTTT. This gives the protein CASRSYYNSPLHF.

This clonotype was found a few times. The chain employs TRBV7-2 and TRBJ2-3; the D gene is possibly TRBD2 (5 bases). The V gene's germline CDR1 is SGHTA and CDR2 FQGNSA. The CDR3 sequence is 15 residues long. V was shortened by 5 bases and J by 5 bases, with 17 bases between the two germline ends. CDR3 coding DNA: TGTGCCAGCAGCCCCGCGGGCGGTTTCAGAGATACGCAGTATTTT. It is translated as CASSPAGGFRDTQYF.

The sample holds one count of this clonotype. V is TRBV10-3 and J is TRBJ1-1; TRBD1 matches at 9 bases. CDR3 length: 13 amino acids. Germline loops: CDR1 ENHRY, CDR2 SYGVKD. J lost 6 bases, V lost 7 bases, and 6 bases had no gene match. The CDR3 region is CAINLGQGSEAFF. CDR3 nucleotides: TGTGCCATCAATTTGGGACAGGGCTCTGAAGCTTTCTTT.

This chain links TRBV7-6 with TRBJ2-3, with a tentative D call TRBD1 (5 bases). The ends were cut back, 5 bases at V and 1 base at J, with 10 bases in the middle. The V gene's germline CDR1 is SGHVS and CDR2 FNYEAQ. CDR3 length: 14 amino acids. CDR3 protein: CASSPLGGTDTQYF. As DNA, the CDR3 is TGTGCCAGCAGCCCGTTAGGGGGCACAGATACGCAGTATTTT. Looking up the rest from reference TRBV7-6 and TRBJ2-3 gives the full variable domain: GAGVSQSPRYKVTKRGQDVALRCDPISGHVSLYWYRQALGQGPEFLTYFNYEAQQDKSGLPNDRFSAERPEGSISTLTIQRTEQRDSAMYRCASSPLGGTDTQYFGPGTRLTVL.

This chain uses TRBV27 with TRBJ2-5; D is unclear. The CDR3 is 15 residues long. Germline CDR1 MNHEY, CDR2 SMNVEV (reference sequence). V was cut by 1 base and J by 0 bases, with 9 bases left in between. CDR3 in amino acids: CASSLLLGNQETQYF. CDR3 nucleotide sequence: TGTGCCAGCAGTTTATTATTGGGAAACCAAGAGACCCAGTACTTC.

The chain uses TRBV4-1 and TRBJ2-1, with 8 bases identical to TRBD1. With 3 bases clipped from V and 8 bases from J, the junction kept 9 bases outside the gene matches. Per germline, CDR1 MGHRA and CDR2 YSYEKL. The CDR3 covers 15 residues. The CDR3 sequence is CASSHTGTGGDEQFF. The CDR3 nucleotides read TGCGCCAGCAGCCACACAGGGACAGGTGGCGATGAGCAGTTCTTC.

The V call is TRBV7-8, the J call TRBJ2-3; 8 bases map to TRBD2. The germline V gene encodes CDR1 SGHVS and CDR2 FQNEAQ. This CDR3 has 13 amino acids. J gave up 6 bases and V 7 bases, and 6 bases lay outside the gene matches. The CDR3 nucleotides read TGTGCCAGCAACTCCCGGACTAGCGATACGCAGTATTTT. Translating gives CASNSRTSDTQYF.

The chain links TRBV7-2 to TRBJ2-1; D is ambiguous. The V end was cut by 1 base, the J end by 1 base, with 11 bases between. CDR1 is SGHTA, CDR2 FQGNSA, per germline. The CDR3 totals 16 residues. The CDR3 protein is CASSLVVGISYNEQFF. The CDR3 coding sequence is TGTGCCAGCAGCTTAGTTGTGGGCATTTCCTACAATGAGCAGTTCTTC.

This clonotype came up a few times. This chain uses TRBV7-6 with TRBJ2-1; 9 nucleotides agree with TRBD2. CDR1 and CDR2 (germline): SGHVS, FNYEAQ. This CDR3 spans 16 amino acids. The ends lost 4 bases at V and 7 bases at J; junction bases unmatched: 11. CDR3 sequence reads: CASSWGGIAGENEQFF. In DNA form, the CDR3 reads TGTGCCAGCAGCTGGGGGGGAATAGCGGGAGAAAATGAGCAGTTCTTC.